The next 21 T cell receptor beta chains were all read from a single sample in a study of blood T cell repertoires in COVID-19. TCRdb's copy holds only in-frame clones and misses some; the assay was immunoSEQ multiplex PCR. Of roughly 140,000 clones listed, around 87% are singletons. Specimen: peripheral blood. The receptors stem from a woman in her fifties or sixties with active or convalescent COVID-19.

This chain connects TRBV15 to TRBJ1-2, with 7 nucleotides matching TRBD1. The germline gives CDR1 LNHNV, CDR2 YYDKDF (reference sequence). CDR3 size: 14 residues. The V and J ends lost 1 base and 3 bases, in that order; junction bases with no gene match: 2. The CDR3 reads CATSRGDSDYGYTF. In DNA, the CDR3 is TGTGCCACCAGCAGAGGGGACAGTGACTATGGCTACACCTTC. Filled out from reference TRBV15 and TRBJ1-2, the complete variable domain reads DAMVIQNPRYQVTQFGKPVTLSCSQTLNHNVMYWYQQKSSQAPKLLFHYYDKDFNNEADTPDNFQSRRPNTSFCFLDIRSPGLGDTAMYLCATSRGDSDYGYTFGSGTRLTVV.

The chain links TRBV2 to TRBJ1-6; the D gene is possibly TRBD1 (5 bases). CDR1 and CDR2 (germline): SNHLY, FYNNEI. The CDR3 runs to 13 residues. The germline V and J ends were trimmed by 3 bases and 7 bases, with 7 bases remaining between them. Written as DNA, the CDR3 is TGTGCCAGCAGTGAGCAGGGCAATTCACCCCTCCACTTT. Amino acid sequence: CASSEQGNSPLHF.

The chain recombines TRBV6-2 or TRBV6-3 with TRBJ1-1; TRBD1 matches 8 bases. The ends lost 4 bases at V and 6 bases at J; junction bases unmatched: 4. This CDR3 has 13 amino acids. The germline V gene has CDR1 MNHEY and CDR2 SVGEGT. The CDR3 DNA reads TGTGCCAGCAGTTGGGGACAGGTTTCTGAAGCTTTCTTT. It codes for CASSWGQVSEAFF.

The chain has TRBV10-3 and TRBJ2-1, with 10 nucleotides matching TRBD2. V lost 5 bases to trimming and J lost 1 base; unmatched junction nucleotides: 2. The CDR3 runs to 15 residues. The germline V gene has CDR1 ENHRY and CDR2 SYGVKD. CDR3 in DNA: TGTGCCATCAGTTCTAGCGGGGGTTCCTACAATGAGCAGTTCTTC. Translated, it gives CAISSSGGSYNEQFF.

This chain links TRBV18 with TRBJ2-7; TRBD2 aligns across 7 bases. The CDR3 sequence is 15 residues long. The germline gives CDR1 KGHSH, CDR2 LQKENI. V lost 2 bases, J lost 3 bases, and 7 bases stayed unmatched. This CDR3 reads CASSPSGGGYYEQYF. CDR3 DNA: TGTGCCAGCTCACCAAGTGGGGGGGGTTACTACGAGCAGTACTTC. Full variable domain (remainder filled in from reference TRBV18 and TRBJ2-7): NAGVMQNPRHLVRRRGQEARLRCSPMKGHSHVYWYRQLPEEGLKFMVYLQKENIIDESGMPKERFSAEFPKEGPSILRIQQVVRGDSAAYFCASSPSGGGYYEQYFGPGTRLTVT.

This clone was detected only a few times. The chain recombines TRBV19 with TRBJ1-6; 9 bases align to TRBD1. V shed 7 bases, J shed 9 bases, and the junction held 7 bases outside the gene matches. Germline CDR1 and CDR2: LNHDA and SQIVND (reference sequence). CDR3 length: 14 residues. CDR3 in amino acids: CASTTTGGSSPLHF. The CDR3 DNA reads TGTGCCAGTACCACGACAGGGGGTTCTTCACCCCTCCACTTT.

The V and J genes are TRBV5-4 and TRBJ1-4; 7 bases line up with TRBD1. This CDR3 is 16 amino acids long. Germline CDR1 and CDR2: SGHNT and YYREEE (reference sequence). V shed 0 bases and J 7 bases; nucleotides not matched to a gene: 9. In DNA, the CDR3 is TGTGCCAGCAGCTTGGAGAATCGACAGGGCGGTGAAAAACTGTTTTTT. This gives the protein CASSLENRQGGEKLFF.

The gene calls are TRBV6-2 or TRBV6-3 and TRBJ1-6; D unclear. From germline, CDR1 is MNHEY and CDR2 SVGEGT. V dropped 2 bases and J dropped 5 bases, with 7 bases sitting between them. The CDR3 has 14 amino acids. The CDR3 sequence is CASSYGLNNSPLHF. DNA of the CDR3: TGTGCCAGCAGTTACGGACTGAATAATTCACCCCTCCACTTT.

The CDR3, as DNA: TGTGCCAGCGGGTTTCTAGCGGACAATGAGCAGTTCTTC. It yields the protein CASGFLADNEQFF. The chain couples TRBV6-5 to TRBJ2-1, with TRBD2 matching 7 bases. Unmatched junction bases numbered 6, after V lost 8 bases and J lost 5 bases. Germline-derived CDR1 and CDR2 are MNHEY and SVGAGI. There are 13 residues in the CDR3.

This clone was observed a single time. The chain links TRBV5-1 to TRBJ2-7; D is possibly TRBD1 (6 bases). The CDR3 extends over 16 amino acids. The ends were cut back, 0 bases at V and 0 bases at J, with 13 bases in the middle. The germline V gene encodes CDR1 SGHRS and CDR2 YFSETQ. The CDR3 protein is CASSLALGHNSYEQYF. In DNA form, the CDR3 reads TGCGCCAGCAGCTTGGCCTTGGGACACAACTCCTACGAGCAGTACTTC.

The chain links TRBV11-1 to TRBJ2-2; TRBD1 agrees at 8 bases. Unmatched junction bases numbered 4, after V lost 1 base and J lost 3 bases. CDR3 length: 16 amino acids. Germline V gene lookup returns CDR1 SGHAT and CDR2 FQDESV (reference sequence). The CDR3 DNA sequence: TGTGCCAGCAGCTTAGTTGGCAGGGGGCACACCGGGGAGCTGTTTTTT. It translates to CASSLVGRGHTGELFF.

The chain is built from TRBV6-2 or TRBV6-3 and TRBJ1-2; no reliable D call. Germline V gene data show CDR1 as MNHEY and CDR2 as SVGEGT. This CDR3 spans 14 amino acids. Trimming cost V 0 bases and J 3 bases, with 8 bases left between them. In nucleotides, the CDR3 is TGTGCCAGCAGTTACTCGGCAGGCTACTATGGCTACACCTTC. Protein sequence: CASSYSAGYYGYTF.

V usage is TRBV19 and J usage is TRBJ1-1, with 10 positions matching TRBD1. Germline values: CDR1 LNHDA, CDR2 SQIVND (reference sequence). Unmatched junction bases numbered 9, after V lost 8 bases and J lost 6 bases. The CDR3 has 14 residues. The DNA for the CDR3 is TGTGCCAGTTCCCCGACAGGGGGCATGTCTGAAGCTTTCTTT. The encoded protein is CASSPTGGMSEAFF. Using reference TRBV19 and TRBJ1-1 for the parts outside the CDR3, the full variable domain is DGGITQSPKYLFRKEGQNVTLSCEQNLNHDAMYWYRQDPGQGLRLIYYSQIVNDFQKGDIAEGYSVSREKKESFPLTVTSAQKNPTAFYLCASSPTGGMSEAFFGQGTRLTVV.

This chain uses TRBV6-6 with TRBJ1-6; 7 bases are shared with TRBD1. The CDR3 consists of 17 residues. The germline gives CDR1 MNHNY, CDR2 SVGAGI (reference sequence). The V segment lost 5 bases and the J segment 7 bases; nucleotides outside the gene matches: 14. CDR3: CASSRLDRAPRNSPLHF. CDR3 DNA: TGTGCCAGCAGTCGTTTAGACAGGGCCCCGAGGAATTCACCCCTCCACTTT.

V and J are TRBV6-2 or TRBV6-3 and TRBJ1-1; possibly TRBD1 for D (5 bases). There are 12 residues in the CDR3. V lost 6 bases and J 6 bases, leaving 11 bases between the germline ends. Germline loops: CDR1 MNHEY, CDR2 SVGEGT. The DNA for the CDR3 is TGTGCCAGCAGCCAGACAGTCTCTGAAGCTTTCTTT. Its translation is CASSQTVSEAFF.

The chain combines TRBV7-9 with TRBJ1-2; D remains ambiguous. The CDR3 totals 16 residues. Germline CDR1 reads SEHNR; CDR2 reads FQNEAQ (reference sequence). V gave up 4 bases and J gave up 0 bases, with 15 bases separating them. The CDR3 DNA is TGTGCCAGCAGCTCACAGTCTCAGGTGGCTAACTATGGCTACACCTTC. This codes for CASSSQSQVANYGYTF.

The V gene is TRBV9, the J gene TRBJ2-5; no definite D call. The CDR3 length is 14 residues. Germline V CDR1 and CDR2: SGDLS, YYNGEE. The V end lost 3 bases, the J end lost 0 bases, and 9 bases lay between the germline ends. The CDR3 is CASSGNRDQETQYF. The CDR3 region has the DNA TGTGCCAGCAGCGGAAACCGGGACCAAGAGACCCAGTACTTC.

This chain uses TRBV29-1 with TRBJ2-3; possible D gene TRBD2, 6 bases. This CDR3 has 13 amino acids. Germline loops: CDR1 SQVTM, CDR2 ANQGSEA. V lost 4 bases, J lost 6 bases, and 14 bases lay in between. In DNA form, the CDR3 reads TGCAGCGTTGCGCGGGGAAAGTCGGATACGCAGTATTTT. This encodes CSVARGKSDTQYF.

The chain links TRBV3-1 (or the pseudogene TRBV3-2) to TRBJ2-5, with TRBD2 matching 10 bases. The CDR3 has 19 residues. The germline V gene encodes CDR1 LGHDT and CDR2 YNNKEL (reference sequence). Losses at the gene ends were 3 bases for V and 4 bases for J; bases not matched to a gene: 17. The CDR3 coding sequence is TGTGCCAGCAGCCATAGCGAGCTAGCGGGGGACCCAACAAGAGAGACCCAGTACTTC. This gives the protein CASSHSELAGDPTRETQYF.

The genes are TRBV7-9 and TRBJ1-2; D is unclear. This CDR3 region has 14 residues. The germline gives CDR1 SEHNR, CDR2 FQNEAQ (reference sequence). The germline V and J ends were trimmed by 2 bases and 2 bases, with 9 bases remaining between them. The CDR3 protein is CASSLLGLNYGYTF. In nucleotides, the CDR3 is TGTGCCAGCAGCTTATTGGGCCTAAACTATGGCTACACCTTC.

The chain has TRBV4-3 and TRBJ2-1; D possibly corresponds to TRBD2 (5 bases). Trimming shortened V by 4 bases and J by 0 bases, and 13 bases separated the two germline ends. Looked up from germline, CDR1 is LGHNA and CDR2 is YSLEER. The CDR3 is 16 amino acids. CDR3 sequence: CASSPKHGSSYNEQFF. The CDR3 region has the DNA TGCGCCAGCAGCCCCAAACATGGGAGCTCCTACAATGAGCAGTTCTTC.